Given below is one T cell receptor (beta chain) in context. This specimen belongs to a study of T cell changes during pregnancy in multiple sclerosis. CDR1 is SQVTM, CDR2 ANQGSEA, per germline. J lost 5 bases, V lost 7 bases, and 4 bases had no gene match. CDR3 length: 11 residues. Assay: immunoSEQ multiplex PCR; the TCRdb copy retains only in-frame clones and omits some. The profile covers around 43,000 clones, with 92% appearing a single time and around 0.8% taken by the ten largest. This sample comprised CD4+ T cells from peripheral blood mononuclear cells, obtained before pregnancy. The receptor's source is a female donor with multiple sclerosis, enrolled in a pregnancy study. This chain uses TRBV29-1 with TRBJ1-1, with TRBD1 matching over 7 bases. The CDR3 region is CSGIQGTEAFF. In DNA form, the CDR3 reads TGCAGCGGGATACAGGGGACTGAAGCTTTCTTT.